Described below is a single TCR beta chain sequence and its context. The antigen is unknown. These data are taken from a study of cytomegalovirus exposure and HLA in healthy donors. On the study more broadly: Counted in an early data release were some 81 million unique TCRs from HLA-typed donors.

Overall study findings and caveats: Most subjects' HLA-A and HLA-B alleles were reportedly predicted from TCR beta sequences.

The primer mix had 60 Vbeta and 13 Jbeta primers. TCRdb's copy holds only in-frame clones and misses some; the assay was immunoSEQ multiplex PCR. The profile shows 90,000 to 140,000 clones, about 13% of them singletons. In germline, CDR1 is SNHLY, CDR2 FYNNEI. The V end was cut by 9 bases, the J end by 3 bases, with 12 bases between. The CDR3 totals 12 residues. The source material was PBMCs. This rearrangement joins TRBV2 to TRBJ2-7, with D maybe TRBD1 (6 bases). This TCR was recovered from a middle-aged man in good health and CMV-seropositive. Here the CDR3 DNA reads TGTGCCAGACAGGGCCAAGACTACGAGCAGTACTTC. Translated, it gives CARQGQDYEQYF.